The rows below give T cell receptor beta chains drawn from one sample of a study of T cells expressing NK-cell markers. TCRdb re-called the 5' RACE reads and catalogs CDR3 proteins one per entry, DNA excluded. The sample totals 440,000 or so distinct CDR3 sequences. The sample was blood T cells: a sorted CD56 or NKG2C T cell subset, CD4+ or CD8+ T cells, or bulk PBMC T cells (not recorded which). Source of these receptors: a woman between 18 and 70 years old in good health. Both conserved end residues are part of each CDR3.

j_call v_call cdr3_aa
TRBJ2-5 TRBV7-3 CASSPGLVFQETQYF
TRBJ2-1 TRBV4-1 CASSQPPGGGLNEQFF
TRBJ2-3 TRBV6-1 CASSEAGGGRLAEITDTQYF
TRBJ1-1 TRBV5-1 CASSPPVGGDTEAFF
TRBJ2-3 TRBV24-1 CATSDPRQAPDTQYF
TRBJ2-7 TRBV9 CASSGPGRMTYEQYF
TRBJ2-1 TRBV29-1 CSVEGGKLAEGYNEQFF
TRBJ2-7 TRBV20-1 CSASPLAGGSYEQYF
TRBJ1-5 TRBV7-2 CASSWGTGGNQPQHF
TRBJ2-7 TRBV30 CAWSVGGTFYEQYF
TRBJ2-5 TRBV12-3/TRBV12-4 CASSLRVWETQYF
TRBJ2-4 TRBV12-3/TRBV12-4 CASSLAERGLEYF
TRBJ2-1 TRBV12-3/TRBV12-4 CASTDGGSWDEQFF
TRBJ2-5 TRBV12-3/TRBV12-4 CASSFSFPETQYF
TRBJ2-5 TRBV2 CASTTGTTKTQYF
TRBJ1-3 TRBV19 CASIQDYSGNTIYF
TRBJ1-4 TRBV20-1 CSASRDEKLFF